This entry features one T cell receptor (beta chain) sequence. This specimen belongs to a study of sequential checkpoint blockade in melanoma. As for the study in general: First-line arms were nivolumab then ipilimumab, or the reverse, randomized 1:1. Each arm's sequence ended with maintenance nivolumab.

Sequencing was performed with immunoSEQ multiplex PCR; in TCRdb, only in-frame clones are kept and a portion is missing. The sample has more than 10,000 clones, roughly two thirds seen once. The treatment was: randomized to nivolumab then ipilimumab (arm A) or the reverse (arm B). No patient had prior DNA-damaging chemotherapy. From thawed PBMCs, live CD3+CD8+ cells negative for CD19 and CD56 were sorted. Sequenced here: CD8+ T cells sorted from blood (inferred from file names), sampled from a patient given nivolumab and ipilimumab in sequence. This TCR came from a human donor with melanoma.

The CDR3 region has the DNA TGTGCCAGCAGCCGGGGTATGGGAACGCAGCCCCAGCATTTT. Its protein product is CASSRGMGTQPQHF. The chain uses TRBV5-4 and TRBJ1-5; D uncertain. The CDR3 is 14 amino acids. CDR1 and CDR2 (germline): SGHNT, YYREEE (reference sequence). Deletions cut 4 bases from V and 7 bases from J, with 15 bases between.